This T cell receptor (beta chain) is drawn from a study of cytomegalovirus exposure and HLA in healthy donors. Study conclusions and caveats: Many donors shared some public TCRs, even though most TCR sequences were rare.

Concerning this clone: Its antigen is currently unknown.

Assay: immunoSEQ multiplex PCR; the TCRdb copy retains only in-frame clones and omits some. The table lists 75,000 to 90,000 clones, 85% to 95% of them singletons. The TCR was taken from a woman between 18 and 30 years old in good health and CMV-seronegative. The sample was PBMCs.

CDR3 loop: CASSVVGTGGETQYF. CDR3 in DNA: TGTGCCAGCAGCGTAGTTGGGACAGGGGGAGAGACCCAGTACTTC. V and J are TRBV9 and TRBJ2-5, with 11 positions matching TRBD1. Germline V CDR1 and CDR2: SGDLS, YYNGEE. The CDR3 has 15 residues. The J segment lost 4 bases and the V segment lost 0 bases, leaving 2 bases of the junction unmatched.